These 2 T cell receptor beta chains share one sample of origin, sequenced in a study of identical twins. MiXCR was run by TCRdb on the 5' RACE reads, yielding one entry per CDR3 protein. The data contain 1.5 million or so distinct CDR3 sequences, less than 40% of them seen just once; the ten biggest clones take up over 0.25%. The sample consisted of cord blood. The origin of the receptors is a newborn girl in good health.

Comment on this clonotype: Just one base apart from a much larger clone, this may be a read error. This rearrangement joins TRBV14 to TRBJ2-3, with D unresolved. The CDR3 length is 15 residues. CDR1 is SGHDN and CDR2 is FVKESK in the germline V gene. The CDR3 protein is CAGSARLVPTDTQYF. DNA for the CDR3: TGTGCCGGCAGCGCACGTTTAGTCCCCACAGATACGCAGTATTTT.

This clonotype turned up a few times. This CDR3 is CASLYSYGNYGYTF. The CDR3 coding sequence is TGTGCCAGCCTTTACTCGTACGGAAACTATGGCTACACCTTC. The chain has TRBV6-6 and TRBJ1-2; no clear D. Germline-derived CDR1 and CDR2 are MNHNY and SVGAGI (reference sequence). The CDR3 is 14 amino acids. Trimming pared 8 bases from V and 2 bases from J, leaving 15 bases between.